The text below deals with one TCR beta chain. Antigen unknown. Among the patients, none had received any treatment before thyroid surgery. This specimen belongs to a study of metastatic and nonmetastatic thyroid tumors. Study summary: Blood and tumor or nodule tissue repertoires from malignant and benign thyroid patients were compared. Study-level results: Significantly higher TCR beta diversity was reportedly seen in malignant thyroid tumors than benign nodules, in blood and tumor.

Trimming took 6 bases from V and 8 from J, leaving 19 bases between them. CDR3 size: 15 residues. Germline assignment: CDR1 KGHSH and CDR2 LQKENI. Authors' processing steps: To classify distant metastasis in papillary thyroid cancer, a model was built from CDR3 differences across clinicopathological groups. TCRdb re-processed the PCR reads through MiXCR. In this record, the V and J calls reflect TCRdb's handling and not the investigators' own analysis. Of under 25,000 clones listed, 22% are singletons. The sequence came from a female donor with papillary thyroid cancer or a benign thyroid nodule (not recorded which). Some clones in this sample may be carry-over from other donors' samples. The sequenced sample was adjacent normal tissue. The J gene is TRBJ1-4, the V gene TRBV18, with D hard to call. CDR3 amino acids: CASSYQAEPEEKLFF. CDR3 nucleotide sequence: TGTGCCAGCTCTTACCAAGCGGAACCGGAAGAAAAACTGTTTTTT.